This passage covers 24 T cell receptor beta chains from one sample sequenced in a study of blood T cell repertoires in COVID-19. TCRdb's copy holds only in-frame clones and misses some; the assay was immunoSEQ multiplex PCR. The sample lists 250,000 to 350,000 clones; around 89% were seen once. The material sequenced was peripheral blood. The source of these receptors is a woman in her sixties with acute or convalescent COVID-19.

The CDR3 nucleotides are TGTGCCAGCAGCTTATGGGGGGGTAACTCCTACGAGCAGTACTTC. Translating gives CASSLWGGNSYEQYF. V is TRBV7-8 and J is TRBJ2-7; TRBD2 aligns across 7 bases. There are 15 residues in the CDR3. Germline V CDR1 and CDR2: SGHVS, FQNEAQ. The ends lost 2 bases at V and 0 bases at J; junction bases unmatched: 4.

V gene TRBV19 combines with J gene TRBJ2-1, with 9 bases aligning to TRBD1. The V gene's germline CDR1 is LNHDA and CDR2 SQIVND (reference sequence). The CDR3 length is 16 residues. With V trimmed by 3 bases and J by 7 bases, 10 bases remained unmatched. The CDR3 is CASSILGQGFLNEQFF. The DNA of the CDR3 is TGTGCCAGTAGTATTTTGGGACAGGGATTCCTGAATGAGCAGTTCTTC.

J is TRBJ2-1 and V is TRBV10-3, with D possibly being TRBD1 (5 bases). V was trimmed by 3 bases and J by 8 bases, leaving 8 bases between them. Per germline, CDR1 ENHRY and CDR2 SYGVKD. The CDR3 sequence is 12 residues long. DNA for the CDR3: TGTGCCATCAGTGACAGGGTCGATGAGCAGTTCTTC. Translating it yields CAISDRVDEQFF.

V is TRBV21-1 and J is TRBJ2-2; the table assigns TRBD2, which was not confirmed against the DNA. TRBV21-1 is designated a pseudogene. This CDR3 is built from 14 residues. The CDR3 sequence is CASETVLEGGELFF. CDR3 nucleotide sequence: TGTGCCAGCGAGACAGTCTTGGAGGGCGGGGAGCTGTTTTTT.

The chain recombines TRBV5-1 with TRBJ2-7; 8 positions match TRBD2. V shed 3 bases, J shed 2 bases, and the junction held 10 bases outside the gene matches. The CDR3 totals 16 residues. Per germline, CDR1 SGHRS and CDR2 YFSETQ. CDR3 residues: CASSSGGTLNPYEQYF. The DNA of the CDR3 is TGCGCCAGCAGCTCGGGAGGGACCCTCAATCCCTACGAGCAGTACTTC.

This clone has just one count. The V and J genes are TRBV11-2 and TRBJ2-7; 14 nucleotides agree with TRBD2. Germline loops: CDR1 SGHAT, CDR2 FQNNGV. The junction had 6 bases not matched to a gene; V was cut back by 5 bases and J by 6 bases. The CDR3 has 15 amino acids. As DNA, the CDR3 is TGTGCCAGCAGCCGCGGGACTAGCGGGAGAAGCGAGCAGTACTTC. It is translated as CASSRGTSGRSEQYF.

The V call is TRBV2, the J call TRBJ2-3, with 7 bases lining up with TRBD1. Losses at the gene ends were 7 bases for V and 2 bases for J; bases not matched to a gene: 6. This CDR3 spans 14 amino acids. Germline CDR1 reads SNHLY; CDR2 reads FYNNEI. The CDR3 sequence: CASTWDRNTDTQYF. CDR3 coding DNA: TGTGCCAGCACTTGGGACAGAAACACAGATACGCAGTATTTT.

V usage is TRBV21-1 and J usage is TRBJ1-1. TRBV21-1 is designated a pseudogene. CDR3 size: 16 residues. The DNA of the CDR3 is TGTGCCAGCAGCCTAAGTCCAGGGGAGGGGAACACTGAAGCTTTCTTT. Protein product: CASSLSPGEGNTEAFF.

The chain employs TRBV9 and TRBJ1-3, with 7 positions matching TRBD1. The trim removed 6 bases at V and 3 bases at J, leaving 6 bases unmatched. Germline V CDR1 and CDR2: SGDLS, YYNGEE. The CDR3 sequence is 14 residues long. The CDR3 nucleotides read TGTGCCAGCACCCCAGGGGGAGTTGGAAACACCATATATTTT. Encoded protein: CASTPGGVGNTIYF.

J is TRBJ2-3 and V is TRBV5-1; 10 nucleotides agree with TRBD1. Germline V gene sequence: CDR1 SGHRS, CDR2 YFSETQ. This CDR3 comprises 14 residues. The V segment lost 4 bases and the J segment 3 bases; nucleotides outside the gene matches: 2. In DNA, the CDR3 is TGCGCCAGCAGCGCGGGACAGGGGACAGATACGCAGTATTTT. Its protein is CASSAGQGTDTQYF.

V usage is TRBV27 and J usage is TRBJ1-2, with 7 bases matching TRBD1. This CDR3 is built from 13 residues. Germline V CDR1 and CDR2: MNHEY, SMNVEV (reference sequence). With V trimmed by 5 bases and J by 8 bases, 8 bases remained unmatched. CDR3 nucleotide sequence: TGTGCCAGCAGTCGGGACAGCTCTTTAGGCTACACCTTC. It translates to CASSRDSSLGYTF.

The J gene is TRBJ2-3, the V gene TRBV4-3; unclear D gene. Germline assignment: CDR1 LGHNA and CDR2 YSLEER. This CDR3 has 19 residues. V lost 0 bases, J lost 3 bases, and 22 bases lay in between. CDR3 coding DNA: TGCGCCAGCAGCCAAGATCTTGTGTCAGCGCGACGGAATACAGATACGCAGTATTTT. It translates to CASSQDLVSARRNTDTQYF.

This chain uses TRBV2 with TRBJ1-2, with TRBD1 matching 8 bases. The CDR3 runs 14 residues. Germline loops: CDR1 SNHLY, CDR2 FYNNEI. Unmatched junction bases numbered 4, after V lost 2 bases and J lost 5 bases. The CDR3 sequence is CASSEQGALYGYTF. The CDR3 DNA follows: TGTGCCAGCAGTGAACAGGGGGCATTATATGGCTACACCTTC.

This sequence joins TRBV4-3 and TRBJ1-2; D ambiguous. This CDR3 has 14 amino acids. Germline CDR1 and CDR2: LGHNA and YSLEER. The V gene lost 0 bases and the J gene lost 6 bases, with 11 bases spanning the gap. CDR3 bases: TGCGCCAGCAGCCAAGATTCGGGGAGGGATGGCTACACCTTC. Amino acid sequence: CASSQDSGRDGYTF.

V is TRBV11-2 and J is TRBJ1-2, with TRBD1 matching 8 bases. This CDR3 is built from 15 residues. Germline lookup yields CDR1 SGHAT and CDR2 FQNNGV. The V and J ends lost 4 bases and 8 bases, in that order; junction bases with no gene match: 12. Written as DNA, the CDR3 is TGTGCCAGCAGCTCCCCTATGGACAGGGAAGAAGGCTACACCTTC. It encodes CASSSPMDREEGYTF.

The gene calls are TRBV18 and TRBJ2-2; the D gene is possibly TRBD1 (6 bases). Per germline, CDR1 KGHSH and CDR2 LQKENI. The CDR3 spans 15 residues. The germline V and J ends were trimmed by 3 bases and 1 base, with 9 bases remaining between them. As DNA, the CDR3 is TGTGCCAGCTCACCTAAGACAGGGAACACCGGGGAGCTGTTTTTT. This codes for CASSPKTGNTGELFF.

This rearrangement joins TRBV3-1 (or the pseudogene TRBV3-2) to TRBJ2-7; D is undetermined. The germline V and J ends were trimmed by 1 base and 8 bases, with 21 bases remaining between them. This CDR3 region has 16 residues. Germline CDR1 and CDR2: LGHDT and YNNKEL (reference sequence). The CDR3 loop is CASSQVKPNLSFQQYF. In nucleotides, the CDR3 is TGTGCCAGCAGCCAAGTAAAGCCGAACCTCTCTTTCCAGCAGTACTTC.

For the CDR3, the DNA is TGTGCCAGCAGCAGGGTGGCTAGCAGATCTGAAGAGACCCAGTACTTC. Translation: CASSRVASRSEETQYF. V and J are TRBV7-6 and TRBJ2-5; D perhaps matches TRBD2 (5 bases). There are 16 residues in the CDR3. Trimming took off 5 bases at V and 3 bases at J, with 19 bases between the two ends. Germline V lookup: CDR1 SGHVS, CDR2 FNYEAQ.

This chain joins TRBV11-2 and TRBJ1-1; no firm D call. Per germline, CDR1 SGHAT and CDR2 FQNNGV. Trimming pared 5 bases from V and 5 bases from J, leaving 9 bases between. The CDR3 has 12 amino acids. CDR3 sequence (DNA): TGTGCCAGCAGCGAGTGGACTACTGAAGCTTTCTTT. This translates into CASSEWTTEAFF.

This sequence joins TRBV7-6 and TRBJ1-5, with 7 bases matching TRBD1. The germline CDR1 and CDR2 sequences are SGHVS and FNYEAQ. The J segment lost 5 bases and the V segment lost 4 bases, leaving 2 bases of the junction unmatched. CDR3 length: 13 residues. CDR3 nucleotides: TGTGCCAGCAGCTCAGACAGGGATCAGCCCCAGCATTTT. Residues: CASSSDRDQPQHF. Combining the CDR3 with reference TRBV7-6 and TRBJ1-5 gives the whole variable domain GAGVSQSPRYKVTKRGQDVALRCDPISGHVSLYWYRQALGQGPEFLTYFNYEAQQDKSGLPNDRFSAERPEGSISTLTIQRTEQRDSAMYRCASSSDRDQPQHFGDGTRLSIL.

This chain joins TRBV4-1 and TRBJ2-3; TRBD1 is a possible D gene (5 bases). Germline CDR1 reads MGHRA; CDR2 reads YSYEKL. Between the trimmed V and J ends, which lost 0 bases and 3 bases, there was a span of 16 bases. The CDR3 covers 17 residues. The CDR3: CASSQDLMEGVTDTQYF. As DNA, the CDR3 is TGCGCCAGCAGCCAAGATCTTATGGAAGGGGTAACAGATACGCAGTATTTT.

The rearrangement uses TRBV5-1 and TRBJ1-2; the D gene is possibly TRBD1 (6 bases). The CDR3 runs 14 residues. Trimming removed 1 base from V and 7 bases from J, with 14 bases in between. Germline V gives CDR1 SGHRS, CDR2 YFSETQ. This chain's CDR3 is CASSLNQGIGGYTF. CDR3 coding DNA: TGCGCCAGCAGCTTGAATCAGGGGATCGGTGGCTACACCTTC.

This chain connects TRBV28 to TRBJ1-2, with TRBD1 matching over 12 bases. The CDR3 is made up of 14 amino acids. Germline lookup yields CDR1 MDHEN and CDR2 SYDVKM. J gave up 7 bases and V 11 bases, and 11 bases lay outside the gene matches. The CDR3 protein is CAALPGQGAFGYTF. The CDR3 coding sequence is TGTGCCGCACTCCCGGGACAGGGGGCATTTGGCTACACCTTC.

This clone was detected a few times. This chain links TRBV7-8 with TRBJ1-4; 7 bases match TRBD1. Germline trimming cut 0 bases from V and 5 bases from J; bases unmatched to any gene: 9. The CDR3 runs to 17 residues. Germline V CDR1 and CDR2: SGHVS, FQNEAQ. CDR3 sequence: CASSLARRTGVNEKLFF. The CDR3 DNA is TGTGCCAGCAGCTTAGCGAGGAGGACAGGAGTAAATGAAAAACTGTTTTTT.